The 11 T cell receptor beta chains below come from one sample, sequenced in a study of blood T cell repertoires in COVID-19. Generated by immunoSEQ multiplex PCR, the TCRdb table keeps only in-frame clones and is missing some. The table records approximately 180,000 clones, around four fifths of them present only once. The sample consisted of PBMCs or T cells enriched from blood (not recorded which). These TCRs come from a woman aged 50 to 60 who had recovered from COVID-19.

This clone appeared a single time. The chain carries TRBV7-3 and TRBJ2-3; 7 bases are shared with TRBD2. J gave up 5 bases and V 5 bases, and 10 bases lay outside the gene matches. The CDR3 loop spans 15 amino acids. In germline, CDR1 is SGHTA, CDR2 FQGTGA. The CDR3 here is CASSPGGSLGDTQYF. CDR3 sequence (DNA): TGTGCCAGCAGCCCCGGGGGGAGCTTAGGAGATACGCAGTATTTT.

Only a few counts were recorded for this clone. The chain carries TRBV3-1 (or the pseudogene TRBV3-2) and TRBJ2-5, with 8 bases lining up with TRBD1. V shed 0 bases and J 4 bases; nucleotides not matched to a gene: 7. The CDR3 loop spans 16 amino acids. The germline gives CDR1 LGHDT, CDR2 YNNKEL (reference sequence). CDR3: CASSQEGVDRGETQYF. In DNA form, the CDR3 reads TGTGCCAGCAGCCAAGAGGGGGTAGACAGGGGAGAGACCCAGTACTTC.

The V gene is TRBV2, the J gene TRBJ2-7, with D possibly matching TRBD1 (7 bases). CDR3 length: 12 residues. Germline V gives CDR1 SNHLY, CDR2 FYNNEI. Trimming shortened V by 7 bases and J by 3 bases, and 10 bases separated the two germline ends. CDR3 DNA sequence: TGTGCCAGCAACCAGGGGGGCTACGAGCAGTACTTC. This sequence encodes CASNQGGYEQYF.

V and J are TRBV11-2 and TRBJ1-4; 7 bases match TRBD1. Trimming removed 5 bases from V and 5 bases from J; junction bases left unmatched: 5. CDR3 size: 14 residues. Germline V gives CDR1 SGHAT, CDR2 FQNNGV. In nucleotides, the CDR3 is TGTGCCAGCAGCAACCGGGACAGAAATGAAAAACTGTTTTTT. It is translated as CASSNRDRNEKLFF.

V and J are TRBV19 and TRBJ1-1; D perhaps matches TRBD1 (5 bases). V was trimmed by 3 bases and J by 0 bases, leaving 14 bases between them. Looked up from germline, CDR1 is LNHDA and CDR2 is SQIVND (reference sequence). CDR3 length: 16 residues. The CDR3 loop reads CASSIKQTVMNTEAFF. The CDR3 DNA reads as TGTGCCAGTAGTATCAAACAGACAGTTATGAACACTGAAGCTTTCTTT. Drawing the rest from reference TRBV19 and TRBJ1-1, the complete variable domain is DGGITQSPKYLFRKEGQNVTLSCEQNLNHDAMYWYRQDPGQGLRLIYYSQIVNDFQKGDIAEGYSVSREKKESFPLTVTSAQKNPTAFYLCASSIKQTVMNTEAFFGQGTRLTVV.

The chain links TRBV18 to TRBJ1-1; 7 nucleotides line up with TRBD1. Germline V gene data show CDR1 as KGHSH and CDR2 as LQKENI. This CDR3 region has 13 residues. The trim removed 8 bases at V and 3 bases at J, leaving 6 bases unmatched. For the CDR3, the DNA is TGTGCCAGCCTCTCCGGGACAGACACTGAAGCTTTCTTT. Encoded protein: CASLSGTDTEAFF.

V is TRBV7-8 and J is TRBJ2-3; maybe TRBD2 (6 bases). Trimming pared 4 bases from V and 3 bases from J, leaving 20 bases between. This CDR3 has 17 amino acids. Germline assignment: CDR1 SGHVS and CDR2 FQNEAQ. The CDR3 coding sequence is TGTGCCAGCAGCTCACTCCCCGGGAGCCCCGAAACAGATACGCAGTATTTT. Its protein product is CASSSLPGSPETDTQYF.

This chain connects TRBV27 to TRBJ1-5; 11 bases fit TRBD1. From germline, CDR1 is MNHEY and CDR2 SMNVEV (reference sequence). J lost 2 bases, V lost 6 bases, and 3 bases had no gene match. CDR3 length equals 15 residues. The CDR3 is CASSAGQGGNQPQHF. CDR3 coding DNA: TGTGCCAGCAGCGCGGGACAGGGGGGCAATCAGCCCCAGCATTTT.

The chain employs TRBV3-1 (or the pseudogene TRBV3-2) and TRBJ1-2, with 7 bases fitting TRBD1. Germline CDR1 reads LGHDT; CDR2 reads YNNKEL (reference sequence). This CDR3 contains 13 residues. V was clipped by 2 bases and J by 8 bases; unmatched bases: 5. The CDR3 spells CASSQRDSSGYTF. CDR3 nucleotides: TGTGCCAGCAGCCAACGGGACAGTTCCGGCTACACCTTC.

Remarks on this clone: At the DNA level, this CDR3 is encoded by other sequences in the same sample as well. This chain joins TRBV11-3 and TRBJ1-1; 7 bases align to TRBD1. Germline V gene sequence: CDR1 SGHNT, CDR2 YENEEA. The CDR3 spans 13 residues. With 2 bases clipped from V and 3 bases from J, the junction kept 0 bases outside the gene matches. The DNA for the CDR3 is TGTGCCAGCAGCTTACAGGGGGACACTGAAGCTTTCTTT. Translation: CASSLQGDTEAFF.

The chain has TRBV5-6 and TRBJ2-2; 12 bases are shared with TRBD2. This CDR3 contains 16 residues. The ends lost 3 bases at V and 6 bases at J; junction bases unmatched: 6. Germline CDR1 and CDR2: SGHDT and YYEEEE. The CDR3 DNA follows: TGTGCCAGCAGCTCCAGGACTAGCGGGAAGTCCGGGGAGCTGTTTTTT. Encoded protein: CASSSRTSGKSGELFF.